This T cell receptor beta chain is from a study of identical twins. TCRdb independently ran MiXCR on the 5' RACE reads; one entry per CDR3 protein. The sample carries about 890,000 distinct CDR3 sequences, 9% to 15% recorded once. The table lists this clonotype with a few counts. Per germline, CDR1 LNHDA and CDR2 SQIVND (reference sequence). Trimming took 5 bases from V and 6 from J; bases not matched to a gene: 11. The CDR3 runs to 16 residues. These sequences were also reported in another study, on yellow fever vaccine responses in identical twins.

The sequenced material came from PBMCs. The source is a woman under 30 in good health. The J gene is TRBJ1-5, the V gene TRBV19, with TRBD1 matching 9 bases. In DNA, the CDR3 is TGTGCCAGTAGTGTTTCCGGGACAGGGAGCGGTCAGCCCCAGCATTTT. It encodes CASSVSGTGSGQPQHF. The variable domain in full, with the rest retrieved from reference TRBV19 and TRBJ1-5, is DGGITQSPKYLFRKEGQNVTLSCEQNLNHDAMYWYRQDPGQGLRLIYYSQIVNDFQKGDIAEGYSVSREKKESFPLTVTSAQKNPTAFYLCASSVSGTGSGQPQHFGDGTRLSIL.